This entry is about one TCR beta chain. The antigen remains unidentified. The CDR3 is made up of 15 amino acids. CDR1 and CDR2 from the germline V gene are MDHEN and SYDVKM. Trimming cost V 2 bases and J 4 bases; bases outside gene matches: 5. The data stem from a study of shared clonotypes between healthy human individuals. Overall study results and limits: Relative to their counterparts shared across all four donors, non-shared clonotypes exhibited diminished generation probabilities.

The table came from immunoSEQ multiplex PCR; TCRdb's copy has only in-frame clones and leaves some out. The table lists about 1.5 million clones, roughly 96% of them singletons. Into CD45RA+ naive and CD45RA-negative memory subsets, the CD4+ cells were split. V is TRBV28 and J is TRBJ2-5, with TRBD1 identical over 9 bases. Input material: naive CD4+ T cells sorted from blood. Subset here: CD45RA+ positively selected. The source of this sequence is a young man in good health. The CDR3 sequence is CASSLGQGFGETQYF. Written as DNA, the CDR3 is TGTGCCAGCAGTTTAGGACAGGGGTTTGGAGAGACCCAGTACTTC.